Listed below are T cell receptor beta chains from one sample, sequenced in a study of OX40 agonist ivuxolimab in advanced cancers. Sequenced by immunoSEQ multiplex PCR; TCRdb stores in-frame clones only, minus some. The sample yields tens of thousands of clones, around 94% seen once. The source material was CD4+ or CD8+ T cells sorted from blood, sampled in a trial of the OX40 agonist ivuxolimab. These receptor sequences come from an adult with an advanced solid tumor such as melanoma, head and neck, liver or kidney cancer. The CDR3 runs from the conserved cysteine through the conserved F or W. A D gene is named only where the DNA matches it firmly. The listing skips clone size in some rows; elsewhere it reads once, few, many or a size class.

CATSRDLDAGRTQYF | 15 | TRBJ2-5 | TRBV15 | . | .
CASSPDPKWPQHF | 13 | TRBJ1-5 | TRBV11-3 | . | .
CASTPFHRISTDTQYF | 16 | TRBJ2-3 | TRBV19 | . | .
CASSPRVGGNTEAFF | 15 | TRBJ1-1 | TRBV28 | . | .
CASSYRAYEQYF | 12 | TRBJ2-7 | TRBV7-2 | once | .
CSVDISGTGNYGYTF | 15 | TRBJ1-2 | TRBV29-1 | . | TRBD1
CASSYGGVYEQYF | 13 | TRBJ2-7 | TRBV21-1 | . | .
CASSLVLGGPLF | 12 | TRBJ2-3 | TRBV7-9 | . | .
CASSPNPPHPGQGFGYTF | 18 | TRBJ1-2 | TRBV19 | . | .
CASSATGYEQYF | 12 | TRBJ2-7 | TRBV9 | . | .
CASSEVPDLSDGYTF | 15 | TRBJ1-2 | TRBV2 | . | .
CASSRTGRGEKLFF | 14 | TRBJ1-4 | TRBV11-2 | . | TRBD1
CASSAGTSGTTGELFF | 16 | TRBJ2-2 | TRBV9 | . | TRBD2
CAWSGGLAVSSYNEQFF | 17 | TRBJ2-1 | TRBV30 | . | TRBD2
CASLDSDEKLFF | 12 | TRBJ1-4 | TRBV6-6 | . | .
CASSNSGSNEEAFF | 14 | TRBJ1-1 | TRBV7-3 | once | .
CASRLDRAPNYGYTF | 15 | TRBJ1-2 | TRBV12-2 | . | .
CASRPGPPGGFYEQYF | 16 | TRBJ2-7 | TRBV27 | once | TRBD1
CASRRTGFSNQPQHF | 15 | TRBJ1-5 | TRBV28 | . | TRBD1
CASSHTGTGINYGYTF | 16 | TRBJ1-2 | TRBV7-9 | . | TRBD1
CASSYYGLAGTDTQYF | 16 | TRBJ2-3 | TRBV5-6 | . | TRBD2
CASSLARGSSYEQYF | 15 | TRBJ2-7 | TRBV7-6 | . | .
CASSSWTGNYGYTF | 14 | TRBJ1-2 | TRBV5-6 | . | .
CASSQVRGQGGEKLFF | 16 | TRBJ1-4 | TRBV4-1 | . | TRBD1
CASSYFGQGADGYTF | 15 | TRBJ1-2 | TRBV6-6 | once | TRBD1
CASSSGSTEAFF | 12 | TRBJ1-1 | TRBV6-5 | . | .
CASSLPTSGIRNEQFF | 16 | TRBJ2-1 | TRBV27 | . | TRBD2
CASSHTGQGAINTEAFF | 17 | TRBJ1-1 | TRBV7-9 | once | TRBD1
CASSPLAGDSYEQYF | 15 | TRBJ2-7 | TRBV7-6 | . | TRBD2
CASSLSTGLGQPQHF | 15 | TRBJ1-5 | TRBV27 | . | .
CASSLGEGAGTNEKLFF | 17 | TRBJ1-4 | TRBV7-9 | . | TRBD1
CASSRGGGDLYEQYF | 15 | TRBJ2-7 | TRBV25-1 | . | TRBD2
CASSPSGRTMLILEQYF | 17 | TRBJ2-7 | TRBV7-3 | . | .
CASSEGPLLGRTATNEKLFF | 20 | TRBJ1-4 | TRBV2 | once | .
CASSRPGLGPQYF | 13 | TRBJ2-3 | TRBV6-5 | . | .
CASSVAGGGRTDTQYF | 16 | TRBJ2-3 | TRBV9 | . | TRBD2
CASSGHWTGEPYEQYF | 16 | TRBJ2-7 | TRBV7-6 | . | TRBD1
CASSPTGGLTEAFF | 14 | TRBJ1-1 | TRBV19 | . | TRBD1